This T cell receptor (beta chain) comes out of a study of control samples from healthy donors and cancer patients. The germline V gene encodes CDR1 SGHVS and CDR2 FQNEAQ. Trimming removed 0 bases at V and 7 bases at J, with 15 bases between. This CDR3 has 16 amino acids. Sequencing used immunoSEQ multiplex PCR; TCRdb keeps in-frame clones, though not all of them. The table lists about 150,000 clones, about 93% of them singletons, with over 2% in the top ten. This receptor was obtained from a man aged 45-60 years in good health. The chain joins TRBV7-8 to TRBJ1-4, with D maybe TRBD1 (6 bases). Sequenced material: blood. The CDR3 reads CASSLAGASPSEKLFF. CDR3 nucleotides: TGTGCCAGCAGCTTAGCGGGGGCATCACCCTCTGAAAAACTGTTTTTT.